This T cell receptor beta chain was profiled in a study of T cell responses to AZD1222 COVID-19 vaccine. Overall study: Pooled together were second doses at about 4 or about 12 weeks.

The ends lost 1 base at V and 8 bases at J; junction bases unmatched: 7. This CDR3 is built from 16 residues. Germline CDR1 and CDR2: LGHDT and YNNKEL (reference sequence). Whole-study findings and limits: Spike-spanning, vaccine-associated CD4 TCRs were dominant at 160-218 and 743-854. Donors skewed white British and female; clonal diversity was possibly underestimated.

Turning to this clone: Its matching antigen is unknown.

The repertoire was sequenced with immunoSEQ multiplex PCR; TCRdb's copy has only in-frame clones and lacks some. This sample has about 120,000 clones, with roughly nine tenths found just once. The sample in question was peripheral blood, obtained on day 0 of AZD1222 vaccination. The V and J genes are TRBV3-1 (or the pseudogene TRBV3-2) and TRBJ2-1; 11 bases line up with TRBD2. This TCR came from an adult in good health. The CDR3 DNA sequence: TGTGCCAGCAGCCAAGTGGGTAGCGGGAGGGTGGATGAGCAGTTCTTC. Translated, it gives CASSQVGSGRVDEQFF.